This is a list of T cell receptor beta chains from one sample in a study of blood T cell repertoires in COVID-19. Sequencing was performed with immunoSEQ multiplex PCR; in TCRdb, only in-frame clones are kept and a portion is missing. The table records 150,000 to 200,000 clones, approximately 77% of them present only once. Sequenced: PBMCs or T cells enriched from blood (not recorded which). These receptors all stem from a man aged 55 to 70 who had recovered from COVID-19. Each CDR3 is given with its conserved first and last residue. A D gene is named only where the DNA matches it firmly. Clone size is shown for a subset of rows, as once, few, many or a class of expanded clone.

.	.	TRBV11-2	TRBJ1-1	TGTGCCAGCGAAACCACGGGGAACACTGAAGCTTTCTTT	CASETTGNTEAFF
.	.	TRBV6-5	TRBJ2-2	TGTGCCAGCAGTTACGGAGGCCTTCCCACCGGGGAGCTGTTTTTT	CASSYGGLPTGELFF
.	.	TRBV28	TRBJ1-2	TGTGCCAGCAGTTTAGGGCATTCCAACTATGGCTACACCTTC	CASSLGHSNYGYTF
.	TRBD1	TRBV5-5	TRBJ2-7	TGTGCCAGCAGTACCGAAGACAGGGGTTACGAGCAGTACTTC	CASSTEDRGYEQYF
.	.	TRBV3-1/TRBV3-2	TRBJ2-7	TGTGCCAGCAGCCCATCAGGAACCGTGGAGCAGTACTTC	CASSPSGTVEQYF
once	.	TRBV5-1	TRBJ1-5	TGCGCCAGCAGTCTTACAGGGTCTTATAGCAATCAGCCCCAGCATTTT	CASSLTGSYSNQPQHF
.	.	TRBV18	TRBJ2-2	TGTGCCAGCTCACCGTTGGGGACTAACACCGGGGAGCTGTTTTTT	CASSPLGTNTGELFF
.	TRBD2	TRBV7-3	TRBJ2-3	TGTGCCAGCAACGCGGGGGTTGTCACAGATACGCAGTATTTT	CASNAGVVTDTQYF
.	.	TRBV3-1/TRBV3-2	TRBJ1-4	TGTGCCAGCAGCTTCAGGGGTAAGGAAGAAAAACTGTTTTTT	CASSFRGKEEKLFF
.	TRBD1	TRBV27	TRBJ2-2	TGTGCCAGCAGCTATATCGGACAGGGACGGACCGGGGAGCTGTTTTTT	CASSYIGQGRTGELFF
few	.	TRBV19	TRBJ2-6	TGTGCCAGTAGTACAGGGTATGGGGCCAACGTCCTGACTTTC	CASSTGYGANVLTF
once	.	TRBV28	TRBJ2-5	TGTGCCAGCAGTACGCAAACCACCGGTGGTGAGACCCAGTACTTC	CASSTQTTGGETQYF
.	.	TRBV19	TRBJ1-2	TGTGCCAGTAGTATCGACAGAGGCTCCTATGGCTACACCTTC	CASSIDRGSYGYTF
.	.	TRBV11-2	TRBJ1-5	TGTGCCAGCAGCTTAGGCCCCGGTCAGCCCCAGCATTTT	CASSLGPGQPQHF
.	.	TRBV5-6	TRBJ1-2	TGTGCCAGCCGGACTCCCCTGAGGGATAACTATGGCTACACCTTC	CASRTPLRDNYGYTF
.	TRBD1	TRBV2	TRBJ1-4	TGTGCCAGCAAGACGGGACAGGGTGGTGCTAATGAAAAACTGTTTTTT	CASKTGQGGANEKLFF
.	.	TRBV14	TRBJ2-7	TGTGCCAGCAGCCAAGATAACTACTCCGAGCAGTACTTC	CASSQDNYSEQYF
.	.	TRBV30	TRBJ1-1	TGTGCCTGGAGCGCAGGGCCCGCTGAAGCTTTCTTT	CAWSAGPAEAFF
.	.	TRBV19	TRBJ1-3	TGTGCCAGTAAACCCCAGGGGACGGACACCATATATTTT	CASKPQGTDTIYF
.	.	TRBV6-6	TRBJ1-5	TGTGCCAGCAGTTACTCGTTAGCCGAGCCCCAGCATTTT	CASSYSLAEPQHF
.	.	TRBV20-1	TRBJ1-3	TGCAGTGCCGACGACATTGACACCATATATTTT	CSADDIDTIYF
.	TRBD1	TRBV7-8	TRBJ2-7	TGTGCCAGCAGCTTCAACGCGGACAGGAACGTACCCTACGAGCAGTACTTC	CASSFNADRNVPYEQYF
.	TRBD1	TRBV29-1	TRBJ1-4	TGCAGCGTCCGGACAGGGTACACTAATGAAAAACTGTTTTTT	CSVRTGYTNEKLFF
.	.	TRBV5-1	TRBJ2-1	TGCGCCAGCAGCTTGGCGGACACTTCCTACAATGAGCAGTTCTTC	CASSLADTSYNEQFF
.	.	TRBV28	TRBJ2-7	TGTGCCAGCAGTTTTAGAGGTTACGAGCAGTACTTC	CASSFRGYEQYF
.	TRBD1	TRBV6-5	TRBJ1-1	TGTGCCAGCAGTTACTCAAATGGACAGGGAGGGACTGAAGCTTTCTTT	CASSYSNGQGGTEAFF
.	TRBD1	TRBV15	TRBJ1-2	TGTGCCACCAGCGTGAAGGGGGCAAGTGTGAGCTATGGCTACACCTTC	CATSVKGASVSYGYTF
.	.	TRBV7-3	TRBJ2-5	TGTGCCAGCAGCTCATCCATGGGGGGCGCAGGTTGGGAGGGAGAGACCCAGTACTTC	CASSSSMGGAGWEGETQYF
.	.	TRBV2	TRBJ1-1	TGTGCCGGCGGCGGCCAGACGAGAGCGGGGGCTTTCTTT	CAGGGQTRAGAFF
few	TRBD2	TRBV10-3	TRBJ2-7	TGTGCCATCAGTGAGTCGGTAGCGGGAGCCTACGAGCAGTACTTC	CAISESVAGAYEQYF
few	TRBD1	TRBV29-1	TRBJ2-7	TGCAGCGCCCGTCAAGGGGGCGCGGAGCAGTACTTC	CSARQGGAEQYF
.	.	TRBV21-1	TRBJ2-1	TGTGCCAGCAGTTCCACCCCCCTAGCGGGAGGGGTGCTGCACAATGAGCAGTTCTTC	CASSSTPLAGGVLHNEQFF
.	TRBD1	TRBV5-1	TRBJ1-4	TGCGCCAGCAGCTTACAGGGGGCTAATGAAAAACTGTTTTTT	CASSLQGANEKLFF
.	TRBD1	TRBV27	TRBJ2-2	TGTGCCAGCAGTCCGGACAGGGTGAACACCGGGGAGCTGTTTTTT	CASSPDRVNTGELFF
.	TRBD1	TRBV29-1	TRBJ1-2	TGCAGCGCCGGACAGGCGGCAACTTATGGCTACACCTTC	CSAGQAATYGYTF
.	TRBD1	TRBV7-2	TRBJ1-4	TGTGCCAGCAGCTTCGGGGACAGGACGAATGAAAAACTGTTTTTT	CASSFGDRTNEKLFF
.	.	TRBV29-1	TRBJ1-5	TGCAGCGTTGAGGGGCAGGGCGATAATCAGCCCCAGCATTTT	CSVEGQGDNQPQHF
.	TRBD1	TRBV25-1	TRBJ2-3	TGTGCCAGCAGCGGGACAGGCACAGATACGCAGTATTTT	CASSGTGTDTQYF
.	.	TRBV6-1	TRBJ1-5	TGTGCCAGCAGTGAAGGAAGACAGGGCAATCAGCCCCAGCATTTT	CASSEGRQGNQPQHF
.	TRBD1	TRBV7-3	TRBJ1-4	TGTGCCAGCAGCTCCGGACAGGGAGAAAAACTGTTTTTT	CASSSGQGEKLFF
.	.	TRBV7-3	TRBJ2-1	TGTGCCAGCAGCCCTATTAGCGGCTCCTACAATGAGCAGTTCTTC	CASSPISGSYNEQFF
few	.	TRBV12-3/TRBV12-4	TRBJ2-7	TGTGCCAGCATCTCCACCGGGGACTACGAGCAGTACTTC	CASISTGDYEQYF
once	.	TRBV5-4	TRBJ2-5	TGTGCCAGCAGCTTGGAGTCAGGGAGGTGGGAGACCCAGTACTTC	CASSLESGRWETQYF